This T cell receptor beta chain was sequenced for a study of OX40 agonist ivuxolimab in advanced cancers. V gave up 4 bases and J gave up 3 bases, with 12 bases separating them. CDR3 length: 14 residues. In germline, CDR1 is SGHRS, CDR2 YFSETQ. Profiled with immunoSEQ multiplex PCR; TCRdb holds only in-frame clones, not every one. In the table there are some 80,000 clones, 85% to 90% of which are singletons. V and J are TRBV5-1 and TRBJ2-3, with a weak D call TRBD2 (5 bases). The receptor comes from an adult with an advanced solid tumor such as melanoma, head and neck, liver or kidney cancer. The input for sequencing was CD4+ or CD8+ T cells sorted from blood, taken in a trial of the OX40 agonist ivuxolimab. The CDR3 loop reads CASSPRTFTDTQYF. The CDR3 DNA is TGCGCCAGCAGCCCGCGGACTTTTACAGATACGCAGTATTTT.